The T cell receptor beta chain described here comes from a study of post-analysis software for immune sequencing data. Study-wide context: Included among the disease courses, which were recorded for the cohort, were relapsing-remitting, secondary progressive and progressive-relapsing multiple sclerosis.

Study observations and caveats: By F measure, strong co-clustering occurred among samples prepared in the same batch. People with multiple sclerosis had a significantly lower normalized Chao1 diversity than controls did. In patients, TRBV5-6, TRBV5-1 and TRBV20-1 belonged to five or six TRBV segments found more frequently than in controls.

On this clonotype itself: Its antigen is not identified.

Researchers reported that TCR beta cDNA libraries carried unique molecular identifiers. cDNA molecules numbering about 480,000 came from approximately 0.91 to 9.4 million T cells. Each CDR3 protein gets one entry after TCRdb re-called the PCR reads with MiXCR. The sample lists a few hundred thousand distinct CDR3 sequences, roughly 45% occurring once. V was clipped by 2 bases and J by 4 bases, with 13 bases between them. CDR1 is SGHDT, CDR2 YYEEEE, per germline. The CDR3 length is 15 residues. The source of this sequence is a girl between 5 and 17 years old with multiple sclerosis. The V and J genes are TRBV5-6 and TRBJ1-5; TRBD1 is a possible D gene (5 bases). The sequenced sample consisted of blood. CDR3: CASSFMGKGNQPQHF. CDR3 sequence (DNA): TGTGCCAGCAGCTTTATGGGGAAGGGGAATCAGCCCCAGCATTTT.